The 13 T cell receptor beta chains given below trace back to one sample, sequenced in a study of cytomegalovirus exposure and HLA in healthy donors (dated by TCRdb to 2016 to 2017). The library was built by means of the immunoSEQ multiplex PCR assay. A mixture of 60 forward primers for TCR Vbeta segments and 13 reverse primers for TCR Jbeta segments was used in the multiplex PCR. The table comes from immuneACCESS by way of TCRdb, which keeps in-frame sequences with V and J called. Part of the clones is missing from these tables; in studies checked, under half for an unresolved V gene and the rest for unknown reasons. A total of 85,000 to 130,000 clones appear in this sample, over 9% of them only once. Of the sample, approximately 6.1% falls within the top ten clones. What was sequenced was PBMCs. Receptors originate from a man aged 35 to 55 in good health and CMV-seropositive.

The rearrangement links TRBV7-8 to TRBJ2-6, with 9 nucleotides matching TRBD2. CDR3 length: 18 amino acids. Germline CDR1 SGHVS, CDR2 FQNEAQ. The ends lost 2 bases at V and 0 bases at J; junction bases unmatched: 5. The CDR3 coding sequence is TGTGCCAGCAGCTTACGACCGACTAGCGGCTCTGGGGCCAACGTCCTGACTTTC. This gives the protein CASSLRPTSGSGANVLTF.

This clone was found a few times. The V call is TRBV6-5, the J call TRBJ2-1, with D unclear. V was shortened by 10 bases and J by 8 bases, with 12 bases between the two germline ends. This CDR3 has 11 amino acids. Germline V CDR1 and CDR2: MNHEY, SVGAGI. DNA for the CDR3: TGTGCCACTCTCGATTACTATGAGCAGTTCTTC. This sequence encodes CATLDYYEQFF.

This clone was observed a few times. The gene calls are TRBV7-8 and TRBJ2-2; 9 bases agree with TRBD1. V lost 7 bases to trimming and J lost 3 bases; unmatched junction nucleotides: 6. The germline V gene encodes CDR1 SGHVS and CDR2 FQNEAQ. The CDR3 consists of 15 residues. The CDR3 region is CASTPGQGDTGELFF. DNA for the CDR3: TGTGCCAGCACCCCGGGACAGGGTGACACCGGGGAGCTGTTTTTT.

This clone was observed a few times. The J gene is TRBJ2-2, the V gene TRBV10-3; D gene unclear. Per the germline V gene, CDR1 is ENHRY and CDR2 is SYGVKD. This CDR3 region has 19 residues. Trimming pared 10 bases from V and 0 bases from J, leaving 27 bases between. The CDR3 region is CATRNYGGDLISNTGELFF. The CDR3 DNA reads as TGTGCCACGCGGAACTATGGCGGTGATCTCATCTCGAACACCGGGGAGCTGTTTTTT.

CDR3 coding DNA: TGTGCCAGCAGCAAAGTTGGCACCCCGTACGAGCAGTACTTC. This sequence encodes CASSKVGTPYEQYF. The V call is TRBV21-1, the J call TRBJ2-7; TRBD1, the table's D call, was not compared with the DNA. TRBV21-1 constitutes a pseudogene. CDR3 size: 14 residues.

This clone was picked up a small number of times. CDR3 sequence (DNA): TGCGCCAGCAGCCAAGAAGGTGGTAGGCTAGCGGGAGTAGGGTTCTACGAGCAGTACTTC. Translating gives CASSQEGGRLAGVGFYEQYF. The J gene is TRBJ2-7, the V gene TRBV4-3, with TRBD2 matching over 10 bases. The germline gives CDR1 LGHNA, CDR2 YSLEER. The CDR3 extends over 20 amino acids. Trimming removed 0 bases from V and 3 bases from J; junction bases left unmatched: 17.

This chain links TRBV9 with TRBJ2-7; 8 bases line up with TRBD1. The CDR3 is made up of 15 amino acids. Per the germline V gene, CDR1 is SGDLS and CDR2 is YYNGEE. V shed 0 bases, J shed 3 bases, and the junction held 5 bases outside the gene matches. CDR3 sequence: CASSVGRQGIYEQYF. The CDR3 bases are TGTGCCAGCAGCGTAGGGAGACAGGGGATCTACGAGCAGTACTTC.

This clone appeared a few times. The rearrangement joins TRBV6-5 to TRBJ1-1; the D gene is possibly TRBD1 (6 bases). The CDR3 is made up of 13 amino acids. In germline, CDR1 is MNHEY, CDR2 SVGAGI. Trimming took 5 bases from V and 3 from J, leaving 10 bases between them. Here the CDR3 DNA reads TGTGCCAGCAGTAAGGACAGAGACACTGAAGCTTTCTTT. This translates into CASSKDRDTEAFF.

CDR3: CASSLAPGVRRAFF. The CDR3 DNA reads as TGTGCCAGCAGCTTAGCCCCCGGAGTCCGGAGAGCTTTCTTT. This chain connects TRBV7-8 to TRBJ1-1; D is unresolved. V lost 0 bases and J lost 10, with 15 bases in between. The CDR3 is 14 residues long. From germline, CDR1 is SGHVS and CDR2 FQNEAQ.

This clone was observed a handful of times. V usage is TRBV9 and J usage is TRBJ1-3, with 10 bases aligning to TRBD1. Germline values: CDR1 SGDLS, CDR2 YYNGEE. This CDR3 region has 16 residues. Germline trimming cut 0 bases from V and 4 bases from J; bases unmatched to any gene: 4. The CDR3 protein is CASSVGQGARGNTIYF. CDR3 coding DNA: TGTGCCAGCAGCGTAGGACAGGGGGCGAGGGGAAACACCATATATTTT.

The chain couples TRBV5-6 to TRBJ2-7; D possibly corresponds to TRBD1 (6 bases). The CDR3 is made up of 14 amino acids. V shed 4 bases and J shed 6 bases, with 17 bases lying between them. In germline, CDR1 is SGHDT, CDR2 YYEEEE. The CDR3 DNA is TGTGCCAGCAGCCCGACAGGTTCAACGTTCGAGCAGTACTTC. Translated: CASSPTGSTFEQYF.

V and J are TRBV29-1 and TRBJ2-3; 7 nucleotides align to TRBD2. The V gene end was trimmed by 6 bases and the J gene end by 2 bases; junction bases not matched to a gene: 11. Germline V gene lookup returns CDR1 SQVTM and CDR2 ANQGSEA. The CDR3 loop spans 15 amino acids. The DNA for the CDR3 is TGCAGCGTGGACCTAAGCGGGGCCCCCACAGATACGCAGTATTTT. Protein product: CSVDLSGAPTDTQYF.

The genes are TRBV5-5 and TRBJ1-3; 9 bases line up with TRBD1. The germline CDR1 and CDR2 sequences are SGHKS and YYEKEE (reference sequence). V gave up 0 bases and J gave up 8 bases; unmatched junction bases: 6. There are 15 residues in the CDR3. The CDR3 sequence is CASSLVQGARDTIYF. CDR3 nucleotides: TGTGCCAGCAGCTTGGTACAGGGGGCGCGGGACACCATATATTTT.